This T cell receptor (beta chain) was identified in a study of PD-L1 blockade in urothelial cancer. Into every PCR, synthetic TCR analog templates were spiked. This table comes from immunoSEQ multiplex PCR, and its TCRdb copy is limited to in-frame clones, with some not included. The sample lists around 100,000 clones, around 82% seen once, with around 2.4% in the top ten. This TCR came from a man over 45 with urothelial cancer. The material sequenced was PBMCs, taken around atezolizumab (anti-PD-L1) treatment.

DNA of the CDR3: TGTGCCAGCACCTCCCTACAGGGCGCGGGAAACACCATATATTTT. It specifies CASTSLQGAGNTIYF. The chain employs TRBV27 and TRBJ1-3, with a tentative D call TRBD1 (6 bases). Germline values: CDR1 MNHEY, CDR2 SMNVEV (reference sequence). The V end was cut by 7 bases, the J end by 4 bases, with 17 bases between. The CDR3 covers 15 residues.